This TCR beta chain came from a study of blood T cell repertoires in COVID-19. Turning to the study itself: From T cells, B-cell-depleted T cells, or PBMCs came the material, which was cDNA or gDNA.

This clone showed up just once. Trimming cost V 5 bases and J 4 bases; bases outside gene matches: 7. CDR1 is GTSNPN, CDR2 SVGIG, per germline (reference sequence). This CDR3 is 13 amino acids long. Repertoires were generated with immunoSEQ multiplex PCR, while TCRdb's copy carries only in-frame clones and drops some. The sample holds some 150,000 clones, 70% to 90% seen once. Sequenced material: peripheral blood. The TCR comes from a woman aged 40 to 50 with active or convalescent COVID-19. V gene TRBV30 combines with J gene TRBJ1-2, with TRBD1 matching 7 bases. In DNA, the CDR3 is TGTGCCTGGGGAAGACAGGGAGTCTATGGCTACACCTTC. Its protein is CAWGRQGVYGYTF.